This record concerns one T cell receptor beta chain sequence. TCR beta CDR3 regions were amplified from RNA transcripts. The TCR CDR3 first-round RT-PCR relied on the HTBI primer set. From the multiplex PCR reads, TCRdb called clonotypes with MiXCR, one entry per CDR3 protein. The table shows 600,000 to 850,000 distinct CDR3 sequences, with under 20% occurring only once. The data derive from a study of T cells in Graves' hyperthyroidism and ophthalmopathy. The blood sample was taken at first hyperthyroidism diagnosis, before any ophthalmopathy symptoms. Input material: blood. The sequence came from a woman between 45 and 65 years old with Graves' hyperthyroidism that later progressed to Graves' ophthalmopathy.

The CDR3 loop is CASSLSLDRALEAFF. DNA for the CDR3: TGCGCCAGCAGCTTGTCGTTAGACAGGGCTTTGGAAGCTTTCTTT. The chain is built from TRBV5-1 and TRBJ1-1; 7 bases agree with TRBD1. Germline assignment: CDR1 SGHRS and CDR2 YFSETQ. The CDR3 sequence is 15 residues long. V gave up 1 base and J gave up 8 bases; unmatched junction bases: 11. The whole variable domain, filled in from reference TRBV5-1 and TRBJ1-1, reads KAGVTQTPRYLIKTRGQQVTLSCSPISGHRSVSWYQQTPGQGLQFLFEYFSETQRNKGNFPGRFSGRQFSNSRSEMNVSTLELGDSALYLCASSLSLDRALEAFFGQGTRLTVV.